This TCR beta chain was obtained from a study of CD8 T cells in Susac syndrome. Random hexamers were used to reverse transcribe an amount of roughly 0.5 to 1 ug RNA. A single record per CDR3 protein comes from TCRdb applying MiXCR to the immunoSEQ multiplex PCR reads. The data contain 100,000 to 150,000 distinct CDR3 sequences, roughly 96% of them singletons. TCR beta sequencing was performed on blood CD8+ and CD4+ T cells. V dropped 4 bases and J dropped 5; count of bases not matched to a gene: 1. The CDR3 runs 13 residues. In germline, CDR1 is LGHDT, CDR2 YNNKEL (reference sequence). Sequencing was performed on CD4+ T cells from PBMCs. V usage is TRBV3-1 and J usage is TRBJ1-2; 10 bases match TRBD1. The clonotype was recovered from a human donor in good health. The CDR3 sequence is CASSRGQGYGYTF. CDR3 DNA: TGTGCCAGCAGCCGGGGACAGGGGTATGGCTACACCTTC.